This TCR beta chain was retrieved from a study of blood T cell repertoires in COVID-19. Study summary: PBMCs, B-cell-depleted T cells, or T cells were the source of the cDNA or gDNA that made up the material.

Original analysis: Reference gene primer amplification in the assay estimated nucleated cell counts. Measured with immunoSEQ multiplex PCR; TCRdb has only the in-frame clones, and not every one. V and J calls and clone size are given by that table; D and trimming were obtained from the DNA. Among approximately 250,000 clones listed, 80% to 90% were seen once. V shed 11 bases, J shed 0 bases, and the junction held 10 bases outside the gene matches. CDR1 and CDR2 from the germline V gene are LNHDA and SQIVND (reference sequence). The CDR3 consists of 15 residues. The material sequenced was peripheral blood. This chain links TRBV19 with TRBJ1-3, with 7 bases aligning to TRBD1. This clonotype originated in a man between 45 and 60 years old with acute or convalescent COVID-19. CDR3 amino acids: CAVRQGLSSGNTIYF. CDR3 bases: TGTGCCGTACGACAGGGCCTGAGCTCTGGAAACACCATATATTTT.